These 19 T cell receptor beta chains were sequenced from one sample in a study of blood T cell repertoires in COVID-19. The method was immunoSEQ multiplex PCR; TCRdb's version includes in-frame clones alone and lacks a portion of them. The sample contains about 140,000 clones, roughly four fifths of which appear only once. The sequenced material came from peripheral blood. These receptor sequences come from a woman at least 80 years old with acute or convalescent COVID-19.

This rearrangement joins TRBV24-1 to TRBJ2-1; TRBD2 agrees at 12 bases. CDR1 and CDR2 (germline): KGHDR, SFDVKD. This CDR3 has 19 amino acids. V lost 1 base to trimming and J lost 0 bases; unmatched junction nucleotides: 6. The CDR3 reads CATSDFTSGGPSSYNEQFF. CDR3 coding DNA: TGTGCCACCAGTGATTTTACTAGCGGGGGGCCGAGCTCCTACAATGAGCAGTTCTTC.

This chain links TRBV20-1 with TRBJ1-1; 9 bases fit TRBD1. J was trimmed by 8 bases and V by 3 bases; bases with no gene match: 10. Germline loops: CDR1 DFQATT, CDR2 SNEGSKA (reference sequence). The CDR3 has 14 residues. The CDR3 region is CSASTGGEIGEAFF. The DNA for the CDR3 is TGCAGTGCTAGTACAGGGGGCGAGATTGGGGAAGCTTTCTTT.

This chain connects TRBV7-9 to TRBJ2-1, with 8 bases identical to TRBD2. The trim removed 5 bases at V and 4 bases at J, leaving 7 bases unmatched. The CDR3 length is 15 residues. Germline values: CDR1 SEHNR, CDR2 FQNEAQ (reference sequence). The CDR3 sequence: CASSHPSGPYNEQFF. The CDR3 coding sequence is TGTGCCAGCAGCCATCCTAGCGGGCCTTACAATGAGCAGTTCTTC.

The table lists this clone with a few counts. The V gene is TRBV28, the J gene TRBJ1-1; 7 positions agree with TRBD1. Looked up from germline, CDR1 is MDHEN and CDR2 is SYDVKM. V lost 2 bases to trimming and J lost 3 bases; unmatched junction nucleotides: 3. The CDR3 sequence is 14 residues long. The CDR3 DNA is TGTGCCAGCAGTTTACCACAGGGGTACACTGAAGCTTTCTTT. Translation gives CASSLPQGYTEAFF.

The V and J genes are TRBV21-1 and TRBJ2-5; the D call in the table, TRBD1, was not verified against the DNA. TRBV21-1 is shown as a pseudogene. The CDR3 loop spans 13 amino acids. The CDR3 sequence is CASSPRSRETQYF. The CDR3 coding sequence is TGTGCCAGCAGCCCCCGCAGCAGGGAGACCCAGTACTTC.

The rearrangement uses TRBV3-1 (or the pseudogene TRBV3-2) and TRBJ2-5; 9 nucleotides match TRBD2. V dropped 1 base and J dropped 1; count of bases not matched to a gene: 1. CDR3 length: 15 amino acids. CDR1 and CDR2 (germline): LGHDT, YNNKEL (reference sequence). CDR3 loop: CASSQVAGVQETQYF. The CDR3 bases are TGTGCCAGCAGCCAAGTAGCGGGGGTCCAAGAGACCCAGTACTTC.

The chain recombines TRBV19 with TRBJ2-1, with D tentatively TRBD2 (6 bases). V lost 6 bases and J 1 base, leaving 13 bases between the germline ends. From germline, CDR1 is LNHDA and CDR2 SQIVND (reference sequence). The CDR3 consists of 15 residues. The CDR3 nucleotides are TGTGCCAGTAGCTTAGCGGCGGATTCCTACAATGAGCAGTTCTTC. Protein product: CASSLAADSYNEQFF.

This clone turned up a few times. The chain carries TRBV28 and TRBJ1-1, with 11 bases identical to TRBD1. The CDR3 spans 15 residues. Unmatched junction bases numbered 10, after V lost 8 bases and J lost 5 bases. Per the germline V gene, CDR1 is MDHEN and CDR2 is SYDVKM. DNA for the CDR3: TGTGCCAGCGGGAGGCGGGGGACAGGGGGAACTGAAGCTTTCTTT. Translating it yields CASGRRGTGGTEAFF.

V is TRBV4-1 and J is TRBJ2-3; D is perhaps TRBD2 (5 bases). The V gene lost 0 bases and the J gene lost 0 bases, with 10 bases spanning the gap. Germline-derived CDR1 and CDR2 are MGHRA and YSYEKL. CDR3 length: 16 amino acids. The CDR3 coding sequence is TGCGCCAGCAGCCAAGATGGCGTAGCGAGCACAGATACGCAGTATTTT. It encodes CASSQDGVASTDTQYF.

The rearrangement uses TRBV5-1 and TRBJ2-2; 7 bases are a match to TRBD1. Germline V gene data show CDR1 as SGHRS and CDR2 as YFSETQ. The CDR3 extends over 16 amino acids. V was clipped by 2 bases and J by 0 bases; unmatched bases: 4. The CDR3 DNA sequence: TGCGCCAGCAGCTTAGGCGGACAGGCGAACACCGGGGAGCTGTTTTTT. This translates into CASSLGGQANTGELFF. Full variable domain (outside the CDR3, taken from reference TRBV5-1 and TRBJ2-2): KAGVTQTPRYLIKTRGQQVTLSCSPISGHRSVSWYQQTPGQGLQFLFEYFSETQRNKGNFPGRFSGRQFSNSRSEMNVSTLELGDSALYLCASSLGGQANTGELFFGEGSRLTVL.

The chain has TRBV3-1 (or the pseudogene TRBV3-2) and TRBJ2-6; TRBD2 might be the D (6 bases). Germline CDR1 LGHDT, CDR2 YNNKEL (reference sequence). The CDR3 extends over 16 amino acids. V shed 0 bases and J shed 1 base, with 7 bases lying between them. The CDR3 here is CASSQDGGSGANVLTF. CDR3 in DNA: TGTGCCAGCAGCCAAGATGGGGGGTCTGGGGCCAACGTCCTGACTTTC.

The chain links TRBV3-1 (or the pseudogene TRBV3-2) to TRBJ2-1; 9 bases align to TRBD2. Germline CDR1 reads LGHDT; CDR2 reads YNNKEL (reference sequence). Trimming at V came to 4 bases and at J to 8 bases, leaving 6 bases not matched to a gene. This CDR3 has 14 residues. The CDR3 coding sequence is TGTGCCAGCAGCCTGACTAGCGGAGGGGATGAGCAGTTCTTC. Its translation: CASSLTSGGDEQFF.

The chain recombines TRBV5-1 with TRBJ2-1; a weak D match, TRBD1 (5 bases). The CDR3 covers 16 residues. Germline V gene lookup returns CDR1 SGHRS and CDR2 YFSETQ. V was clipped by 4 bases and J by 0 bases, with 14 bases between them. CDR3: CASSTHRQTSYNEQFF. CDR3 in DNA: TGCGCCAGCAGCACCCACCGACAGACCTCCTACAATGAGCAGTTCTTC. The full variable domain, its missing parts supplied by reference TRBV5-1 and TRBJ2-1, is KAGVTQTPRYLIKTRGQQVTLSCSPISGHRSVSWYQQTPGQGLQFLFEYFSETQRNKGNFPGRFSGRQFSNSRSEMNVSTLELGDSALYLCASSTHRQTSYNEQFFGPGTRLTVL.

The V and J genes are TRBV5-1 and TRBJ1-1, with 7 bases that match TRBD1. The length of the CDR3 is 14 residues. J was trimmed by 4 bases and V by 4 bases; bases with no gene match: 7. Per the germline V gene, CDR1 is SGHRS and CDR2 is YFSETQ. The CDR3, as DNA: TGCGCCAGCAGCGTATTTAACAGGGGCACTGAAGCTTTCTTT. Its protein product is CASSVFNRGTEAFF.

The chain combines TRBV27 with TRBJ2-3; D unresolved. V was shortened by 6 bases and J by 0 bases, with 22 bases between the two germline ends. Germline V lookup: CDR1 MNHEY, CDR2 SMNVEV (reference sequence). The CDR3 has 18 residues. CDR3 residues: CASSQKSPYPISTDTQYF. The CDR3 DNA reads TGTGCCAGCAGCCAAAAAAGTCCCTATCCGATTAGCACAGATACGCAGTATTTT.

The rearrangement joins TRBV7-8 to TRBJ1-5; TRBD1 matches 8 bases. Germline CDR1 and CDR2: SGHVS and FQNEAQ. Unmatched junction bases numbered 8, after V lost 5 bases and J lost 5 bases. The CDR3 spans 15 residues. The CDR3 reads CASSPRTGRDQPQHF. In DNA, the CDR3 is TGTGCCAGCAGCCCAAGGACAGGGCGGGATCAGCCCCAGCATTTT.

This clone was seen once. CDR3 sequence: CAGKQGLSPLHF. As DNA, the CDR3 is TGTGCCGGGAAACAGGGGCTGTCACCCCTCCACTTT. The chain recombines TRBV30 with TRBJ1-6, with TRBD1 identical over 7 bases. The CDR3 has 12 amino acids. Germline V gives CDR1 GTSNPN, CDR2 SVGIG (reference sequence). Trimming took 8 bases from V and 10 from J; bases not matched to a gene: 8.

The V and J genes are TRBV6-5 and TRBJ2-5; 11 bases are a match to TRBD2. This CDR3 region has 16 residues. The V gene end was trimmed by 0 bases and the J gene end by 4 bases; junction bases not matched to a gene: 4. Germline-derived CDR1 and CDR2 are MNHEY and SVGAGI. In DNA form, the CDR3 reads TGTGCCAGCAGTTACTCGATCGGACTAGCGGGAGAGACCCAGTACTTC. This encodes CASSYSIGLAGETQYF.

This clone was observed a few times. V gene TRBV5-4 combines with J gene TRBJ2-7; 7 bases map to TRBD1. The germline CDR1 and CDR2 sequences are SGHNT and YYREEE (reference sequence). V was pared by 4 bases and J by 3 bases, with 10 bases of the junction left unmatched. The CDR3 has 15 amino acids. For the CDR3, the DNA is TGTGCCAGCAGCCCTCAGACAGGGAGAGTCTACGAGCAGTACTTC. It yields the protein CASSPQTGRVYEQYF.